Here is one TCR beta chain with its context. Its cognate antigen is unknown. This record belongs to a study of cytomegalovirus exposure and HLA in healthy donors. Study-level findings and limits: Analysis performed later found roughly 17,000 TCR beta sequences associated with HLA alleles at 0.05 false discovery rate. Usually a TCR sequence was rare, but some public TCRs were found in many donors.

The PCR made use of 60 Vbeta and 13 Jbeta primers. The table came from immunoSEQ multiplex PCR; TCRdb's copy has only in-frame clones and leaves some out. The data contain under 130,000 clones, roughly 12% of them singletons. The CDR3 contains 12 residues. V shed 3 bases and J shed 11 bases, with 13 bases lying between them. Per the germline V gene, CDR1 is SGHAT and CDR2 is FQNNGV. The V call is TRBV11-2, the J call TRBJ1-1; possible D gene TRBD1, 5 bases. The clonotype originates from a man aged 35-49 years in good health and CMV-seropositive. Material for sequencing was PBMCs. CDR3 nucleotides: TGTGCCAGCAGCTTCATCAGGGAGGGGGCTTTCTTT. This gives the protein CASSFIREGAFF.